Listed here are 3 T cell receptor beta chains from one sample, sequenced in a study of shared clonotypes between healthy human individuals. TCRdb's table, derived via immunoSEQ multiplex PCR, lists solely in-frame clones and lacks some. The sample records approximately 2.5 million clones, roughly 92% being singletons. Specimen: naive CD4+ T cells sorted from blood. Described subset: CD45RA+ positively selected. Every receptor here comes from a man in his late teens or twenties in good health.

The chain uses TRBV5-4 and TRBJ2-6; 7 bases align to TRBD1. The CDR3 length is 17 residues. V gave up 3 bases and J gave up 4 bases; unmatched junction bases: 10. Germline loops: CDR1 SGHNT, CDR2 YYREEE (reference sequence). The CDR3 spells CASSWVDRVAGANVLTF. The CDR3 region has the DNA TGTGCCAGCAGCTGGGTCGACAGGGTGGCGGGGGCCAACGTCCTGACTTTC.

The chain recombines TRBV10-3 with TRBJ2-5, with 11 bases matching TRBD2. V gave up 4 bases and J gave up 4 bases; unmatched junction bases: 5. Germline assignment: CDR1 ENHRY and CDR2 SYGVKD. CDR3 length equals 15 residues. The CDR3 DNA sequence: TGTGCCATCAGTGTACGACTAGCGGGACTAGAGACCCAGTACTTC. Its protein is CAISVRLAGLETQYF.

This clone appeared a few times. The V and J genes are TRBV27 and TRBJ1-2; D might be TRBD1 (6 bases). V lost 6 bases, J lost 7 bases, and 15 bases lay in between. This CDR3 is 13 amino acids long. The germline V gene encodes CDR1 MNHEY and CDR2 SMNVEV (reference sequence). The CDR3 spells CASRATGRRGYTF. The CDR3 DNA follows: TGTGCCAGCAGGGCTACAGGGCGGCGTGGCTACACCTTC.